This note documents a single TCR beta chain sequence. These data come from a study of T cell clones after liver transplantation. About the research overall: Immunosuppression withdrawal was tried within 2 years after liver transplantation in this trial. Three of the eight recipients were HCV-positive; the rest had non-autoimmune, non-viral transplant indications. Without induction therapy, subjects received standard immunosuppression until 12-24 months post-transplant.

Using immunoSEQ multiplex PCR, the repertoire was profiled, and TCRdb retains in-frame clones only, with some absent. The sample lists 68,000 or so clones; 92% were seen once. The junction had 10 bases not matched to a gene; V was cut back by 7 bases and J by 9 bases. Germline V CDR1 and CDR2: SNHLY, FYNNEI. CDR3 length: 14 amino acids. Here the sequenced sample was CD4+ T cells from blood, taken about 27 months after liver transplant. This chain joins TRBV2 and TRBJ2-5; the match to TRBD2 covers 11 bases. The receptor was derived from a human patient who received a liver transplant. Some of these T cells may belong to the graft donor. The CDR3 DNA follows: TGTGCCAGCATCGACCTTAGCGGGAGGGGGCCCCAGTACTTC. It codes for CASIDLSGRGPQYF.